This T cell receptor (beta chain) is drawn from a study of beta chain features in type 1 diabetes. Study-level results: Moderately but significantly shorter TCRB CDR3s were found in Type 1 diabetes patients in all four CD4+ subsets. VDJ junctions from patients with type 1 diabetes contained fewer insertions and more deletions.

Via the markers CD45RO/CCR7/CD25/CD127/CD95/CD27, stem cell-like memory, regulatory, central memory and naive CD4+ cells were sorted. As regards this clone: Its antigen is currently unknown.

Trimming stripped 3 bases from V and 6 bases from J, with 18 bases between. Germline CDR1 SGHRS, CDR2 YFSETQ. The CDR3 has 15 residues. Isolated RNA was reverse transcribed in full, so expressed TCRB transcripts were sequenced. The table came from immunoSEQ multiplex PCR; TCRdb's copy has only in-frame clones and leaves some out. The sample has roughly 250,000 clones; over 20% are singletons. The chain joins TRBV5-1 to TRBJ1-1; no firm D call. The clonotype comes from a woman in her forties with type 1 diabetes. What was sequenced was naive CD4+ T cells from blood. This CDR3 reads CASSSLLGLGAEAFF. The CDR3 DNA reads TGCGCCAGCAGCTCCCTTTTAGGACTGGGCGCTGAAGCTTTCTTT.